One sample yielded the 26 T cell receptor beta chains listed below, sequenced in a study of shared clonotypes between healthy human individuals. Assay: immunoSEQ multiplex PCR; the TCRdb copy retains only in-frame clones and omits some. Of over 300,000 clones in the sample, 87% were seen once. Sequencing used memory CD8+ T cells sorted from blood. Subset given: CD45RO+ cells pooled with CCR7-negative TemRA cells. These receptors originate from a young man in good health.

The V call is TRBV27, the J call TRBJ2-7; D is perhaps TRBD1 (5 bases). CDR1 and CDR2 (germline): MNHEY, SMNVEV (reference sequence). Trimming shortened V by 6 bases and J by 0 bases, and 21 bases separated the two germline ends. The CDR3 sequence is 17 residues long. DNA for the CDR3: TGTGCCAGCAGCCCTAGTCAGGGTGGTGGCCTCTCCTACGAGCAGTACTTC. Protein product: CASSPSQGGGLSYEQYF.

This chain links TRBV9 with TRBJ2-2, with D possibly being TRBD1 (5 bases). V dropped 0 bases and J dropped 0 bases, with 6 bases sitting between them. The length of the CDR3 is 15 residues. Germline-derived CDR1 and CDR2 are SGDLS and YYNGEE. The CDR3: CASSVVTANTGELFF. The CDR3 DNA reads TGTGCCAGCAGCGTAGTGACAGCGAACACCGGGGAGCTGTTTTTT.

This CDR3 is CASSTTLQPRAGELFF. CDR3 coding DNA: TGTGCCAGCAGCACTACACTCCAGCCGAGGGCCGGGGAGCTGTTTTTT. V gene TRBV7-9 combines with J gene TRBJ2-2; the D gene is possibly TRBD2 (5 bases). The CDR3 consists of 16 residues. The V end was cut by 5 bases, the J end by 6 bases, with 19 bases between. Germline assignment: CDR1 SEHNR and CDR2 FQNEAQ (reference sequence).

This chain uses TRBV4-1 with TRBJ2-7, with D perhaps matching TRBD2 (5 bases). Germline V CDR1 and CDR2: MGHRA, YSYEKL. Trimming removed 5 bases at V and 2 bases at J, with 16 bases between. The CDR3 covers 15 residues. DNA for the CDR3: TGCGCCAGCAGCTATGAGGCCGGGAAGCCCTACGAGCAGTACTTC. Protein sequence: CASSYEAGKPYEQYF.

The chain uses TRBV15 and TRBJ2-7, with D possibly matching TRBD1 (5 bases). Germline CDR1 LNHNV, CDR2 YYDKDF (reference sequence). This CDR3 comprises 13 residues. V shed 2 bases and J shed 5 bases, with 10 bases lying between them. CDR3 in amino acids: CATSRQGNHEQYF. The CDR3 bases are TGTGCCACCAGCAGACAGGGAAATCACGAGCAGTACTTC.

V usage is TRBV13 and J usage is TRBJ1-1, with 10 positions matching TRBD1. Germline assignment: CDR1 PRHDT and CDR2 FYEKMQ (reference sequence). CDR3 length: 14 amino acids. J gave up 3 bases and V 8 bases, and 6 bases lay outside the gene matches. CDR3 sequence (DNA): TGTGCCAGCTCTCAAGGGACAGGGGACACTGAAGCTTTCTTT. Protein product: CASSQGTGDTEAFF.

This clone has a single count. V is TRBV7-9 and J is TRBJ2-1, with no clear D. CDR1 is SEHNR and CDR2 is FQNEAQ in the germline V gene (reference sequence). Trimming removed 0 bases at V and 6 bases at J, with 12 bases between. This CDR3 is 15 amino acids long. In DNA, the CDR3 is TGTGCCAGCAGCTTAGCGCTATGGGCAAGCAATGAGCAGTTCTTC. Amino acid sequence: CASSLALWASNEQFF.

On this clone itself: The same CDR3 can be traced to other DNA sequences in this sample. The chain employs TRBV9 and TRBJ2-7, with a possible D match to TRBD1 (6 bases). The V and J ends lost 4 bases and 0 bases respectively, with 11 bases between them. This CDR3 has 14 residues. Germline V gene data show CDR1 as SGDLS and CDR2 as YYNGEE. CDR3 in DNA: TGTGCCAGCAGCCCGGGACAAAACTCCTACGAGCAGTACTTC. It translates to CASSPGQNSYEQYF.

The genes are TRBV10-2 and TRBJ1-1; 10 nucleotides match TRBD1. The CDR3 length is 15 residues. The trim removed 7 bases at V and 3 bases at J, leaving 8 bases unmatched. Germline CDR1 WSHSY, CDR2 SAAADI. The CDR3 region has the DNA TGCGCCAGCATGGGACAGGGGAGGAGGTACACTGAAGCTTTCTTT. Translation gives CASMGQGRRYTEAFF.

V and J are TRBV2 and TRBJ2-5, with 13 nucleotides matching TRBD2. Germline-derived CDR1 and CDR2 are SNHLY and FYNNEI. Trimming at V came to 4 bases and at J to 1 base, leaving 0 bases not matched to a gene. The CDR3 sequence is 15 residues long. This CDR3 reads CASSGTSGGQETQYF. The CDR3 region has the DNA TGTGCCAGCAGTGGGACTAGCGGGGGCCAAGAGACCCAGTACTTC.

As concerns this clone: The sample holds other DNA sequences that translate to the same CDR3. The V call is TRBV27, the J call TRBJ1-2; no clear D gene. The CDR3 is 11 amino acids. Germline lookup yields CDR1 MNHEY and CDR2 SMNVEV (reference sequence). Deletions cut 6 bases from V and 0 bases from J, with 2 bases between. The CDR3 region is CASRANYGYTF. As DNA, the CDR3 is TGTGCCAGCAGAGCTAACTATGGCTACACCTTC.

The count of this clone is one. This chain connects TRBV13 to TRBJ2-1; the match to TRBD2 covers 14 bases. Germline-derived CDR1 and CDR2 are PRHDT and FYEKMQ (reference sequence). The CDR3 runs 17 residues. J was trimmed by 2 bases and V by 6 bases; bases with no gene match: 6. CDR3: CASRLGLAGGTYNEQFF. The CDR3 DNA sequence: TGTGCCAGCAGACTCGGACTAGCGGGAGGAACCTACAATGAGCAGTTCTTC.

V is TRBV5-1 and J is TRBJ1-6; D is perhaps TRBD1 (5 bases). The CDR3 spans 17 residues. Trimming took 0 bases from V and 13 from J, leaving 23 bases between them. In germline, CDR1 is SGHRS, CDR2 YFSETQ. The CDR3 nucleotides are TGCGCCAGCAGCTTGGCCTTGGCAGGGTCTAATTGGGACCCCCTCCACTTT. Its protein product is CASSLALAGSNWDPLHF.

The chain recombines TRBV10-2 with TRBJ1-5; 8 bases align to TRBD1. The germline CDR1 and CDR2 sequences are WSHSY and SAAADI. This CDR3 has 14 residues. With V trimmed by 6 bases and J by 4 bases, 5 bases remained unmatched. CDR3 nucleotides: TGCGCCAGCAGAAGGACAGGGTGGAATCAGCCCCAGCATTTT. It encodes CASRRTGWNQPQHF.

This sequence joins TRBV5-3 and TRBJ2-7; D is perhaps TRBD2 (6 bases). TRBV5-3 is an open reading frame, and its role is uncertain. The CDR3 runs 17 residues. V was shortened by 1 base and J by 2 bases, with 19 bases between the two germline ends. Here the CDR3 DNA reads TGTGCCAGAAGCTTGACGATCGCAGCTCGGGGGACCTACGAGCAGTACTTC. Residues: CARSLTIAARGTYEQYF.

The chain is built from TRBV4-1 and TRBJ1-4; weak D call: TRBD1 (6 bases). Trimming cost V 0 bases and J 13 bases, with 15 bases left between them. Germline V CDR1 and CDR2: MGHRA, YSYEKL. This CDR3 has 14 amino acids. CDR3 loop: CASSQEGGPSVLFF. The CDR3, as DNA: TGCGCCAGCAGCCAAGAGGGGGGCCCCTCCGTACTGTTTTTT.

The chain links TRBV4-1 to TRBJ1-1, with a tentative D call TRBD1 (5 bases). V lost 5 bases and J lost 4, with 11 bases in between. Germline V gene lookup returns CDR1 MGHRA and CDR2 YSYEKL. CDR3 length equals 13 residues. CDR3: CASSWLGGTEAFF. CDR3 in DNA: TGCGCCAGCAGCTGGCTGGGGGGCACTGAAGCTTTCTTT.

The gene calls are TRBV30 and TRBJ2-5, with 7 bases matching TRBD1. This CDR3 is built from 13 residues. From germline, CDR1 is GTSNPN and CDR2 SVGIG (reference sequence). The trim removed 1 base at V and 4 bases at J, leaving 3 bases unmatched. The CDR3 region is CAWSDAGGETQYF. Written as DNA, the CDR3 is TGTGCCTGGAGTGACGCAGGGGGAGAGACCCAGTACTTC.

The rearrangement joins TRBV5-4 to TRBJ1-2; D is unclear. CDR3 length equals 14 residues. V lost 3 bases to trimming and J lost 4 bases, with 13 bases between them. From germline, CDR1 is SGHNT and CDR2 YYREEE (reference sequence). CDR3 protein: CASSWGDPAYGYTF. Written as DNA, the CDR3 is TGTGCCAGCAGCTGGGGTGACCCTGCCTATGGCTACACCTTC.

The V and J genes are TRBV5-1 and TRBJ2-3, with no clear D. The ends were cut back, 1 base at V and 8 bases at J, with 5 bases in the middle. Germline CDR1 SGHRS, CDR2 YFSETQ. The CDR3 runs 11 residues. The CDR3 here is CASSLRSTQYF. The DNA for the CDR3 is TGCGCCAGCAGCTTGCGTTCTACGCAGTATTTT.

This chain links TRBV7-8 with TRBJ1-6, with D perhaps TRBD1 (5 bases). Germline CDR1 reads SGHVS; CDR2 reads FQNEAQ. CDR3 length: 17 residues. V lost 2 bases and J 4 bases, leaving 15 bases between the germline ends. The CDR3 region is CASSLYLGDWYNSPLHF. DNA for the CDR3: TGTGCCAGCAGCTTATATCTGGGGGACTGGTATAATTCACCCCTCCACTTT. The whole variable domain, remainder taken from reference TRBV7-8 and TRBJ1-6, is GAGVSQSPRYKVAKRGQDVALRCDPISGHVSLFWYQQALGQGPEFLTYFQNEAQLDKSGLPSDRFFAERPEGSVSTLKIQRTQQEDSAVYLCASSLYLGDWYNSPLHFGNGTRLTVT.

The CDR3 region has the DNA TGCGCCAGCAGCGCCGGCGGGGGGGCGGCAGAGACCCAGTACTTC. Residues: CASSAGGGAAETQYF. The V and J genes are TRBV5-1 and TRBJ2-5; 9 nucleotides align to TRBD2. In germline, CDR1 is SGHRS, CDR2 YFSETQ. With 4 bases clipped from V and 4 bases from J, the junction kept 8 bases outside the gene matches. This CDR3 is built from 15 residues.

J is TRBJ2-3 and V is TRBV4-3; D unclear. The V end lost 4 bases, the J end lost 0 bases, and 14 bases lay between the germline ends. The CDR3 has 16 amino acids. Germline V gene lookup returns CDR1 LGHNA and CDR2 YSLEER. Written as DNA, the CDR3 is TGCGCCAGCAGCCCCCTGCCCGGTGCTAGCACAGATACGCAGTATTTT. This sequence encodes CASSPLPGASTDTQYF.

The chain uses TRBV27 and TRBJ2-1; TRBD2 is a possible D gene (6 bases). Germline V CDR1 and CDR2: MNHEY, SMNVEV (reference sequence). Trimming pared 6 bases from V and 3 bases from J, leaving 15 bases between. The CDR3 loop spans 15 amino acids. This chain's CDR3 is CASRISGDIYNEQFF. The CDR3 nucleotides read TGTGCCAGCAGGATCTCGGGAGACATCTACAATGAGCAGTTCTTC.

The rearrangement links TRBV4-1 to TRBJ1-5, with D unclear. V lost 4 bases and J lost 5, with 9 bases in between. Germline-derived CDR1 and CDR2 are MGHRA and YSYEKL. The CDR3 contains 13 residues. The chain's CDR3 is CASSLATYQPQHF. The CDR3 coding sequence is TGCGCCAGCAGCCTTGCCACGTATCAGCCCCAGCATTTT.

This sequence joins TRBV5-6 and TRBJ1-4; D perhaps matches TRBD1 (6 bases). The ends were cut back, 2 bases at V and 8 bases at J, with 13 bases in the middle. CDR1 and CDR2 from the germline V gene are SGHDT and YYEEEE. This CDR3 spans 14 amino acids. The CDR3 loop is CASSFPGASEKLFF. The CDR3 DNA follows: TGTGCCAGCAGCTTTCCGGGGGCAAGCGAAAAACTGTTTTTT.